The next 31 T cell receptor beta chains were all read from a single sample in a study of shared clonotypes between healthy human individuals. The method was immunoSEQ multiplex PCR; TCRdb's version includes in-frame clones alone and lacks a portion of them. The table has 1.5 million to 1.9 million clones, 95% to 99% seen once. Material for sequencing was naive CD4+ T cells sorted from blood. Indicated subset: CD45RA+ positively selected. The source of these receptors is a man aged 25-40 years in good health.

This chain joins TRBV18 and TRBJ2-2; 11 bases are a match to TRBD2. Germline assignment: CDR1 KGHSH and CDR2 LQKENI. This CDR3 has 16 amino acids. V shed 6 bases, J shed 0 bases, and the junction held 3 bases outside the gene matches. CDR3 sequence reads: CASSSTSGANTGELFF. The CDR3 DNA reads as TGTGCCAGCTCGTCGACTAGCGGGGCGAACACCGGGGAGCTGTTTTTT. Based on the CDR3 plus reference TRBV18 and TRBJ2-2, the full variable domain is NAGVMQNPRHLVRRRGQEARLRCSPMKGHSHVYWYRQLPEEGLKFMVYLQKENIIDESGMPKERFSAEFPKEGPSILRIQQVVRGDSAAYFCASSSTSGANTGELFFGEGSRLTVL.

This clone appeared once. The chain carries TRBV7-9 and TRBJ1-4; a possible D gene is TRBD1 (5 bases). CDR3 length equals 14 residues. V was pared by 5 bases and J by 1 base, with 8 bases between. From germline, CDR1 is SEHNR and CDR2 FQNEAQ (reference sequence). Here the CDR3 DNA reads TGTGCCAGCAGCCCCAGGGAAACTAATGAAAAACTGTTTTTT. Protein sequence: CASSPRETNEKLFF. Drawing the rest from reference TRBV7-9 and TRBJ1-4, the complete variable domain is DTGVSQNPRHKITKRGQNVTFRCDPISEHNRLYWYRQTLGQGPEFLTYFQNEAQLEKSRLLSDRFSAERPKGSFSTLEIQRTEQGDSAMYLCASSPRETNEKLFFGSGTQLSVL.

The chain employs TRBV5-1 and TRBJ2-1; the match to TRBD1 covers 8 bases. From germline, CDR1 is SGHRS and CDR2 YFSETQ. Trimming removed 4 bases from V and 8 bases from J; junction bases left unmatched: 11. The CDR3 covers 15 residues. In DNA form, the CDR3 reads TGCGCCAGCAGCCCAGACAGGGGAAAAAGCGATGAGCAGTTCTTC. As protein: CASSPDRGKSDEQFF. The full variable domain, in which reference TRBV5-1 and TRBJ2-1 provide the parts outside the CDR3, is KAGVTQTPRYLIKTRGQQVTLSCSPISGHRSVSWYQQTPGQGLQFLFEYFSETQRNKGNFPGRFSGRQFSNSRSEMNVSTLELGDSALYLCASSPDRGKSDEQFFGPGTRLTVL.

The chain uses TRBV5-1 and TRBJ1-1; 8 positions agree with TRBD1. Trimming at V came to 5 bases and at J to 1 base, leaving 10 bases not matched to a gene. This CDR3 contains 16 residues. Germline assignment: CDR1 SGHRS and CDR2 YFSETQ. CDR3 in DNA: TGCGCCAGCAGTTTCAAGGACAGGGCAGAGAACACTGAAGCTTTCTTT. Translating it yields CASSFKDRAENTEAFF.

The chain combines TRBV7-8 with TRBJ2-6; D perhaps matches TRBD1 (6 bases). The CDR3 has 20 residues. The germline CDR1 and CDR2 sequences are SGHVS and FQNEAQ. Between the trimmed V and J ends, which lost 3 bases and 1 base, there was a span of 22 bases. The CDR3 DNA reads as TGTGCCAGCAGCTTGACCTTCATCAGGGGTGAAATTTCTGGGGCCAACGTCCTGACTTTC. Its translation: CASSLTFIRGEISGANVLTF.

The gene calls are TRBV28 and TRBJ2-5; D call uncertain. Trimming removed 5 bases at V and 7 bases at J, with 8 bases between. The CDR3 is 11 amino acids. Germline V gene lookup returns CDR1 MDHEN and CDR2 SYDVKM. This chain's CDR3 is CASSKLVTQYF. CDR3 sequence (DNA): TGTGCCAGCAGTAAGCTGGTGACCCAGTACTTC.

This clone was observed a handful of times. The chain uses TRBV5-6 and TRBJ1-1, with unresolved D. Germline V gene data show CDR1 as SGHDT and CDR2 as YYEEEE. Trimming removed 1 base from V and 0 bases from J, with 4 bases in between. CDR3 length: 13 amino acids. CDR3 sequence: CASSLRLNTEAFF. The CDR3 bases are TGTGCCAGCAGCTTGAGGTTGAACACTGAAGCTTTCTTT.

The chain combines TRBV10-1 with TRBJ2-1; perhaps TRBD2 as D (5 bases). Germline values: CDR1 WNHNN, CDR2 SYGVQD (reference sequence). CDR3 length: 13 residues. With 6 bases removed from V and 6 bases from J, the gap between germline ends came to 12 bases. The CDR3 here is CASSREPGNEQFF. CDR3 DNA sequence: TGCGCCAGCAGCCGGGAACCAGGCAATGAGCAGTTCTTC.

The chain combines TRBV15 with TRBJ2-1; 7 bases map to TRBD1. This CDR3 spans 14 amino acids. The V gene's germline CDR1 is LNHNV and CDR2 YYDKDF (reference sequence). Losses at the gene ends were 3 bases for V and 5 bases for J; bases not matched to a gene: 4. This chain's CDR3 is CATSRLRGHNEQFF. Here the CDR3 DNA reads TGTGCCACCAGCAGGTTAAGGGGGCACAATGAGCAGTTCTTC.

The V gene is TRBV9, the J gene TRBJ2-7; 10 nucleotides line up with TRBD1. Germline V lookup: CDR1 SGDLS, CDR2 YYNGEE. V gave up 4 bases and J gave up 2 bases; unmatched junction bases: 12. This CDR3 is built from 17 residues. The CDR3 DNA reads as TGTGCCAGCAGCTCACCGAGGACAGGGGGGTTCCCCTACGAGCAGTACTTC. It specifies CASSSPRTGGFPYEQYF.

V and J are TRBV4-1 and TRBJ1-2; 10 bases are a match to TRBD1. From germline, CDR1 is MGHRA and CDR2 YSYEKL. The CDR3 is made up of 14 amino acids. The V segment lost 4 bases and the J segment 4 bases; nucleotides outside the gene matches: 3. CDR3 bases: TGCGCCAGCAGCCCGACAGGGGGCGTCTATGGCTACACCTTC. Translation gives CASSPTGGVYGYTF.

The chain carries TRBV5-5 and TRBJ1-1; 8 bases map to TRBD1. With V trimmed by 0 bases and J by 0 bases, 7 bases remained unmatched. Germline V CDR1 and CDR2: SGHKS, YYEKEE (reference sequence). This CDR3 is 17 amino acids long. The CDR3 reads CASSLELGQGVNTEAFF. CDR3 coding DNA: TGTGCCAGCAGCTTGGAATTAGGACAGGGAGTGAACACTGAAGCTTTCTTT. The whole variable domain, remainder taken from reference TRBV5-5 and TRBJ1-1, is DAGVTQSPTHLIKTRGQQVTLRCSPISGHKSVSWYQQVLGQGPQFIFQYYEKEERGRGNFPDRFSARQFPNYSSELNVNALLLGDSALYLCASSLELGQGVNTEAFFGQGTRLTVV.

The chain's CDR3 is CASSEIQGYSYTF. The CDR3 region has the DNA TGTGCCAGCAGTGAGATACAGGGGTATAGCTACACCTTC. The chain couples TRBV2 to TRBJ1-2; 7 bases are a match to TRBD1. From germline, CDR1 is SNHLY and CDR2 FYNNEI. This CDR3 is 13 amino acids long. The V segment lost 3 bases and the J segment 9 bases; nucleotides outside the gene matches: 7.

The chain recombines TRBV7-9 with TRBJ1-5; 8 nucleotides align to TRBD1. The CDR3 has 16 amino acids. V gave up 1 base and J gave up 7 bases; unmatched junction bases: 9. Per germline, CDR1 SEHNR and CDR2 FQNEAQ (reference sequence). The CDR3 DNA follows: TGTGCCAGCAGCTTAGGGACAGGGCGGATTAGGCAGCCCCAGCATTTT. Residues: CASSLGTGRIRQPQHF.

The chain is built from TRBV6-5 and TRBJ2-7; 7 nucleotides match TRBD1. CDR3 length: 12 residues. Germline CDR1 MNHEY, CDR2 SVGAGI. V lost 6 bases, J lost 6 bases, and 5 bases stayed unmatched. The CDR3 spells CASSTDRVEQYF. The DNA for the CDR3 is TGTGCCAGCAGCACCGACAGGGTCGAGCAGTACTTC.

The CDR3 is CASSFPGPQVNTQYF. CDR3 nucleotides: TGTGCCAGCAGTTTCCCGGGGCCGCAGGTTAATACGCAGTATTTT. The V gene is TRBV28, the J gene TRBJ2-3; TRBD1 or TRBD2 may be the D gene (5 bases each). The CDR3 is 15 residues long. Germline V lookup: CDR1 MDHEN, CDR2 SYDVKM. Between the trimmed V and J ends, which lost 3 bases and 7 bases, there was a span of 17 bases.

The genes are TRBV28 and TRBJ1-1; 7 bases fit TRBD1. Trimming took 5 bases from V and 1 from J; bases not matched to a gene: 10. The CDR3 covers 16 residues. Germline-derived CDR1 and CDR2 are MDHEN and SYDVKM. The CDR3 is CASSPDRADSNTEAFF. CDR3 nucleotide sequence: TGTGCCAGCAGTCCCGACAGGGCCGACTCGAACACTGAAGCTTTCTTT.

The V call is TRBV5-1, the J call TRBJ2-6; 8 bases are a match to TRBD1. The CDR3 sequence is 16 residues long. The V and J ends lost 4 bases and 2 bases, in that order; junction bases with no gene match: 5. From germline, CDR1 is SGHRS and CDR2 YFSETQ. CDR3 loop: CASSHQQGAGANVLTF. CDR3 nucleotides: TGCGCCAGCAGCCACCAACAGGGGGCTGGGGCCAACGTCCTGACTTTC.

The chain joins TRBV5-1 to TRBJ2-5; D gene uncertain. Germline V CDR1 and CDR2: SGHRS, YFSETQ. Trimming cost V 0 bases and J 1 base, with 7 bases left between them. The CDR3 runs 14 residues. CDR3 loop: CASSLEGTQETQYF. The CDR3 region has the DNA TGCGCCAGCAGCTTGGAGGGTACCCAAGAGACCCAGTACTTC.

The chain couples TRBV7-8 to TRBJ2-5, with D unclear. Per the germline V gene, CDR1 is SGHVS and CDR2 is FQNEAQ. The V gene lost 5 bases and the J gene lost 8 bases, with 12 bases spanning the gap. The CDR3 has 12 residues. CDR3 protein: CASSPDLYTQYF. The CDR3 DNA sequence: TGTGCCAGCAGCCCCGATCTCTACACCCAGTACTTC.

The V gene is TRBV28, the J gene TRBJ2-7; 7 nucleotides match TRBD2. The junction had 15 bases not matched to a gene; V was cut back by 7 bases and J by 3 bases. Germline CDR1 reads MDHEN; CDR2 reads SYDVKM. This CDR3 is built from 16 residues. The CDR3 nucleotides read TGTGCCAGCACGGGGGGAGAGGCTTTGGGCGTCTACGAGCAGTACTTC. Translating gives CASTGGEALGVYEQYF.

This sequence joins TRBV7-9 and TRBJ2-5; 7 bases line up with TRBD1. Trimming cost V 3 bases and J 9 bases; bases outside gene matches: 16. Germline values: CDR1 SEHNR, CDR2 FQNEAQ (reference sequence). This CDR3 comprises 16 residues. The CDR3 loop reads CASSFRQGPGRAAQYF. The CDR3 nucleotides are TGTGCCAGCAGCTTCCGACAGGGCCCAGGCCGGGCGGCCCAGTACTTC.

CDR3 amino acids: CASSGRDRIVYEQYF. The CDR3 DNA follows: TGTGCCAGCAGTGGCCGGGACAGAATTGTCTACGAGCAGTACTTC. The chain couples TRBV6-4 to TRBJ2-7, with 7 bases aligning to TRBD1. Trimming took 4 bases from V and 3 from J; bases not matched to a gene: 9. Germline assignment: CDR1 MRHNA and CDR2 SNTAGT. The CDR3 runs 15 residues.

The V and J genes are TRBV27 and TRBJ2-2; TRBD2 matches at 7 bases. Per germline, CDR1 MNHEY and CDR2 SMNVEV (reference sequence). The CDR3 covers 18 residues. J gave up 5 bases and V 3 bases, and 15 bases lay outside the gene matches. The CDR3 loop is CASSLFGLAGVRTGELFF. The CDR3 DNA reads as TGTGCCAGCAGTTTGTTTGGGTTGGCGGGAGTGCGGACCGGGGAGCTGTTTTTT.

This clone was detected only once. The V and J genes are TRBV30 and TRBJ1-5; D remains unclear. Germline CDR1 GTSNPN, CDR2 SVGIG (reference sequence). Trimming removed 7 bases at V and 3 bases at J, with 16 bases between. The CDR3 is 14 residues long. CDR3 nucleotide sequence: TGTGCCTCCTCATCTTTCGGGCTCAATCAGCCCCAGCATTTT. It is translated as CASSSFGLNQPQHF.

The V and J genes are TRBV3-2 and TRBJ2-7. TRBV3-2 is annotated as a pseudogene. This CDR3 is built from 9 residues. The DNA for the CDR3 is TGTGCCAGGGACTACGAGCAGTACTTC. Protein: CARDYEQYF.

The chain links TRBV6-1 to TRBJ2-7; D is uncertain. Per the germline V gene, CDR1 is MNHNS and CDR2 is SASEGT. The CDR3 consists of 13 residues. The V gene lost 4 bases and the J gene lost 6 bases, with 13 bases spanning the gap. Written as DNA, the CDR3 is TGTGCCAGCAGTGCGGGCGAGCGTACCGAGCAGTACTTC. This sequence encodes CASSAGERTEQYF.

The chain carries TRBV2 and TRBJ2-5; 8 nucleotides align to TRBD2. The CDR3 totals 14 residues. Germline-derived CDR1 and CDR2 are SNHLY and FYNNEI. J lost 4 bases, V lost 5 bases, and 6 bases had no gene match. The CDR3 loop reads CASSFRAGVETQYF. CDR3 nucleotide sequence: TGTGCCAGCAGTTTCCGAGCGGGAGTAGAGACCCAGTACTTC.

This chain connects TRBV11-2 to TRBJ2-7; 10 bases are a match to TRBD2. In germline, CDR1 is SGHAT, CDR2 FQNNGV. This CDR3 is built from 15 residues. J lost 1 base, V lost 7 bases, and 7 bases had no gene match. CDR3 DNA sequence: TGTGCCAGCACAAGGGCTAGCGGGAGTTCCTACGAGCAGTACTTC. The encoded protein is CASTRASGSSYEQYF. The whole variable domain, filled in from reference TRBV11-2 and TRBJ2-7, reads EAGVAQSPRYKIIEKRQSVAFWCNPISGHATLYWYQQILGQGPKLLIQFQNNGVVDDSQLPKDRFSAERLKGVDSTLKIQPAKLEDSAVYLCASTRASGSSYEQYFGPGTRLTVT.

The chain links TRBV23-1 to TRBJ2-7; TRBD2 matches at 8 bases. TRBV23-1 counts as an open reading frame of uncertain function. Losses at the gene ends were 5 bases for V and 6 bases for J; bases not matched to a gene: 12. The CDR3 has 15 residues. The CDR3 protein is CASSGTRRVSREQYF. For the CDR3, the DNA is TGCGCCAGCAGTGGGACTAGGAGGGTCTCGCGCGAGCAGTACTTC.

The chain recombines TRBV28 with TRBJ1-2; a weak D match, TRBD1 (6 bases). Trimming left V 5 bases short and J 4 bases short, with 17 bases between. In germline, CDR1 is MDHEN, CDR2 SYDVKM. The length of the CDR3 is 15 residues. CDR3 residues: CASSIQTGRGYGYTF. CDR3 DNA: TGTGCCAGCAGTATTCAGACAGGTCGGGGCTATGGCTACACCTTC.